The T cell receptor beta chain under discussion was sequenced for a study of shared clonotypes between healthy human individuals (dated by TCRdb to 2018 to 2020). Looking at the study overall: The cohort included three men and a couple of women between 18 and 49 years of age. Blood TCR repertoires of four to six healthy adults were deeply sequenced to estimate repertoire size and the extent of clonotype sharing between individuals. Leukapheresis yielded between about 0.94 and 10 billion PBMCs per donor. Per donor, three plates each were used for CD4 naive and CD4 memory, two for CD8 naive, and one for CD8 memory. To increase sequencing depth and limit assay-specific biases, different laboratories used diverse techniques to prepare libraries and sequence TCR repertoires.

Beyond this particular receptor, the publication reports: Pairwise subsampling indicated that sequencing depth was expected to affect the degree of clonotype sharing among donors. Sampling was restricted to blood, and TCR repertoires in tissue are likely to differ from TCR repertoires in blood. Naive subsets generally had larger estimated clonotype richness than memory subsets did. Clonotypes shared by all four sorted-subset donors showed higher generation probabilities than non-shared clonotypes. The small number of donors limited the genetic and exposure-history diversity represented. Incomplete sequencing was indicated by rarefaction of sorted-subset datasets, despite the large sequencing depth. When a few donors were compared, the shared fraction of clonotypes was around 5% for naive CD4, roughly 3.4% for naive CD8, 2% to 2.5% for memory CD4, and approximately 0.4% for memory CD8.

V is cut by 4 bases and J by 0 bases, and the space between the germline ends is 24 bases. The germline V gene encodes CDR1 SQVTM and CDR2 ANQGSEA. From the cysteine through the phenylalanine, the CDR3 covers 18 amino acids. CDR3 DNA only is kept here, 54 bases in frame from base 1. For the CD8 naive samples, CD45RO-negative cells were positively selected for CCR7, yielding a CD45RA+CCR7+ population from which TemRA cells were excluded. The donors were healthy, HIV-negative adults who had no recently reported acute infections or vaccinations. Only Caucasian adults living in Nashville, Tennessee, USA were represented among the donors. Blood was collected by leukapheresis, and PBMCs were isolated by Ficoll-Histopaque density gradient centrifugation and then cryopreserved in liquid nitrogen vapor phase. Analytical flow cytometry was used to check the purity and quantity of every magnetically sorted T cell population. From each sorted fraction, genomic DNA was isolated and quantified by UV absorbance on a Nanodrop 2000c.

As regards this clone: The antigen it binds to is not known. Qualities for individual bases were not recorded, and no much larger clone is one base off.

Using the deep immunoSEQ assay, TCR CDR3 regions were amplified from genomic DNA by multiplex PCR. Extracted genomic DNA from each cell subset was spread evenly across all wells of several immunoSEQ 96-well plates, with each plate serving as a replicate. For sorted subsets, 150 to 250 ng of genomic DNA, equivalent to about 30,000 T cell genomes, went into each replicate PCR. Purified libraries were quantified with a Qubit 3.0 fluorometer, sized on a Bioanalyzer 2100, and re-quantified with the KAPA Library Quantification kit. Each immunoSEQ 96-well plate was sequenced on its own single-read 150-cycle Illumina NextSeq 550 flow cell. The original methods were these. Because the immunoSEQ output included only junctional sequences and no quality scores, the filtering could not be the same as the filtering used for full-length reads. Sequences were annotated with PyIR, a Python wrapper for IgBLAST v1.9, using IMGT germline references to assign V/J genes and CDR3. Reads were filtered out if the reads had weak V/J assignments (E-value above 1e-6), no CDR3, stop codons, out-of-frame junctions, or ambiguous translated residues. A V3J clonotype was defined by an identical inferred V gene, J gene, and CDR3 amino acid sequence. The percentage overlap between two repertoires was calculated by dividing the number of shared unique clonotypes by the size of the smaller repertoire. Three approaches were used to assess repertoire richness: RTK rarefaction, the Chao1 estimator, and Recon v2.1 estimates of unobserved clonotypes. For all TCRbeta clonotypes obtained by the gDNA method from several donors, generation probabilities were computed with OLGA. Entries here come from immuneACCESS through TCRdb and include only in-frame sequences with V and J called. Some clones fail to appear in such tables; in the studies checked, an unresolved V gene covers under half of the shortfall, and the cause of the remainder is unknown. Clone size and the V and J calls come from that table; the DNA yielded D and trimming. For this sample there are more than 600,000 clones; about 90% appear just once. The ten largest clones add up to 24% of the sample.

The V and J segments used are TRBV29-1 and TRBJ1-1, with a weak D call of TRBD1 (5 bases match). Material: naive CD8+ T cells sorted from blood. According to the study, the label for this sample's cell subset or site signals: CD45RA+CCR7+. The sequence came from a man in his thirties or forties in good health. The CDR3 protein: CSVGAITTREMVNTEAFF. The DNA sequence reads TGCAGCGTTGGAGCGATAACTACCAGGGAAATGGTGAACACTGAAGCTTTCTTT.